A selection of T cell receptor beta chains follows, all from one sample in a study of blood T cell repertoires in COVID-19. Some clones are missing from TCRdb's copy, which holds only in-frame ones; the method was immunoSEQ multiplex PCR. The top ten clones hold roughly an eighth of a sample with about 60,000 clones, around 90% of them seen once. The sequenced sample consisted of peripheral blood. Receptors originate from a human donor with active COVID-19. The donor label of this sample is uncertain. The CDR3 runs from the conserved cysteine through the conserved F or W. Fields, in order: clone size, D gene, J gene, V gene, CDR3 DNA, CDR3 protein. D genes are given only for firm matches. For some rows the clone size is stated as once, few or many, or as a class when expanded; others skip it.

abundance: -
d_gene: -
j_gene: TRBJ2-1
v_gene: TRBV25-1
CDR3nt: TGTGCCAGCAGTGAACGTCAGGGGTACGAGCAGTTCTTC
CDR3aa: CASSERQGYEQFF

abundance: -
d_gene: TRBD1
j_gene: TRBJ2-3
v_gene: TRBV4-3
CDR3nt: TGCGCCAGCAGCCAAGATCGGGCAGGGGGAACAGATACGCAGTATTTT
CDR3aa: CASSQDRAGGTDTQYF

abundance: -
d_gene: TRBD1
j_gene: TRBJ2-7
v_gene: TRBV28
CDR3nt: TGTGCCAGCAGTGACAGGGACAGCTACGAGCAGTACTTC
CDR3aa: CASSDRDSYEQYF

abundance: -
d_gene: -
j_gene: TRBJ2-5
v_gene: TRBV3-1/TRBV3-2
CDR3nt: TGTGCCAGCAGCCAAGTCGCGGGGATTCAAGAGACCCAGTACTTC
CDR3aa: CASSQVAGIQETQYF

abundance: -
d_gene: -
j_gene: TRBJ2-2
v_gene: TRBV5-6
CDR3nt: TGTGCCAGCAGCTTTACAGGGGAGGTCACCGGGGAGCTGTTTTTT
CDR3aa: CASSFTGEVTGELFF

abundance: -
d_gene: -
j_gene: TRBJ1-1
v_gene: TRBV2
CDR3nt: TGTGCCAGCATGCGGGACCGGGCTGAAGCTTTCTTT
CDR3aa: CASMRDRAEAFF

abundance: few
d_gene: TRBD1
j_gene: TRBJ2-1
v_gene: TRBV6-5
CDR3nt: TGTGCCAGCAGTTTCGGGGACAGGGGGCAGTTCTTC
CDR3aa: CASSFGDRGQFF

abundance: -
d_gene: TRBD2
j_gene: TRBJ2-1
v_gene: TRBV4-1
CDR3nt: TGCGCCAGCAGCCAAGCACCCAGGACTAGCGGAGACAATGAGCAGTTCTTC
CDR3aa: CASSQAPRTSGDNEQFF

abundance: -
d_gene: TRBD2
j_gene: TRBJ2-3
v_gene: TRBV9
CDR3nt: TGTGCCAGCAGCTTTCTAGCGGGGGGTGGCACAGATACGCAGTATTTT
CDR3aa: CASSFLAGGGTDTQYF

abundance: -
d_gene: -
j_gene: TRBJ2-1
v_gene: TRBV27
CDR3nt: TGTGCCAGCAGTCCCGAAGGGGTGACCTACAATGAGCAGTTCTTC
CDR3aa: CASSPEGVTYNEQFF

abundance: -
d_gene: TRBD1
j_gene: TRBJ2-3
v_gene: TRBV19
CDR3nt: TGTGCCAGTAGCCCTACAGGGGGCTCGACAGATACGCAGTATTTT
CDR3aa: CASSPTGGSTDTQYF

abundance: -
d_gene: -
j_gene: TRBJ1-1
v_gene: TRBV6-5
CDR3nt: TGTGCCAGCAGAGACAGTTGGACTGAAGCTTTCTTT
CDR3aa: CASRDSWTEAFF

abundance: -
d_gene: -
j_gene: TRBJ1-1
v_gene: TRBV5-1
CDR3nt: TGCGCCAGCAGCATAACAGGTTGGGACACTGAAGCTTTCTTT
CDR3aa: CASSITGWDTEAFF

abundance: -
d_gene: TRBD1
j_gene: TRBJ2-3
v_gene: TRBV5-4
CDR3nt: TGTGCCAGCAGCTTGGGGGACAGGGGGGGAGATACGCAGTATTTT
CDR3aa: CASSLGDRGGDTQYF

abundance: once
d_gene: -
j_gene: TRBJ2-3
v_gene: TRBV5-8
CDR3nt: TGTGCCAGCAGCTTCGGAGGGAGTAGTAGAGATACGCAGTATTTT
CDR3aa: CASSFGGSSRDTQYF

abundance: -
d_gene: -
j_gene: TRBJ1-4
v_gene: TRBV10-3
CDR3nt: TGTGCCATCAGTGAGCATACAGCGGCAACTAATGAAAAACTGTTTTTT
CDR3aa: CAISEHTAATNEKLFF

abundance: -
d_gene: TRBD2
j_gene: TRBJ2-7
v_gene: TRBV27
CDR3nt: TGTGCCAGCAGTCCGCGGACTAGCGGGGCCCCCTACGAGCAGTACTTC
CDR3aa: CASSPRTSGAPYEQYF

abundance: -
d_gene: TRBD1
j_gene: TRBJ1-2
v_gene: TRBV7-9
CDR3nt: TGTGCCAGCAGCTTGGGGGACAGCGGCTACACCTTC
CDR3aa: CASSLGDSGYTF

abundance: -
d_gene: -
j_gene: TRBJ2-7
v_gene: TRBV6-2/TRBV6-3
CDR3nt: TGTGCCAGCAGGTACCTACCGGGACATCCCTACGAGCAGTACTTC
CDR3aa: CASRYLPGHPYEQYF